By sample fraction, the clone carrying this T cell receptor (beta chain) is medium-sized (0.01 to 0.1%). Each CDR3 protein gets one entry after TCRdb re-called the PCR reads with MiXCR. The table shows roughly 79,000 distinct CDR3 sequences, with approximately 54% occurring only once. Trimming removed 11 bases at V and 2 bases at J, with 8 bases between. Germline loops: CDR1 SGHTA, CDR2 FQGNSA. The CDR3 is made up of 11 amino acids. The data were obtained in a study of CDR3 diversity in severe acne. The sample taken for sequencing was blood. This TCR derives from a male donor with severe acne vulgaris. The rearrangement links TRBV7-2 to TRBJ2-3, with D maybe TRBD2 (5 bases). CDR3 loop: CAGGHTDTQYF. CDR3 nucleotide sequence: TGTGCCGGCGGGCACACAGATACGCAGTATTTT.